A selection of T cell receptor beta chains follows, all from one sample in a study of blood T cell repertoires in COVID-19. TCRdb keeps only in-frame clones here, not all; method: immunoSEQ multiplex PCR. Altogether about 92,000 clones are present, over 60% being singletons, with the ten largest covering about 8.7%. The sequencing input was peripheral blood. The origin of the receptors is a man aged 50 to 60 who had recovered from COVID-19. Each CDR3 is given with its conserved first and last residue. A D gene is named only where the DNA matches it firmly. Not every row has a clone size; where given, it reads once, few, many or a size class.

>-|TRBJ1-2|-|TRBV3-1/TRBV3-2
CASSDQGSDYGYTF
TGTGCCAGCAGCGACCAGGGATCCGACTATGGCTACACCTTC
>-|TRBJ2-1|-|TRBV21-1
CASSKRTSGRLEQFF
TGTGCCAGCAGCAAGAGGACTAGCGGGAGGCTTGAGCAGTTCTTC
>-|TRBJ2-3|-|TRBV12-3/TRBV12-4
CASSLQGSDTQYF
TGTGCCAGCAGTTTACAGGGCTCAGATACGCAGTATTTT
>-|TRBJ1-2|-|TRBV7-6
CASSQGLTNYGYTF
TGTGCCAGCAGCCAGGGACTGACTAACTATGGCTACACCTTC
>-|TRBJ1-2|TRBD1|TRBV5-1
CASSLRLGQGAALDYTF
TGCGCCAGCAGCTTGCGTTTGGGACAGGGGGCGGCCCTGGACTACACCTTC
>-|TRBJ2-4|TRBD1|TRBV6-1
CASSEEGTVKNIQYF
TGTGCCAGCAGTGAAGAAGGGACAGTCAAAAACATTCAGTACTTC
>-|TRBJ1-2|-|TRBV15
CATSRDQAGYTF
TGTGCCACCAGCAGAGATCAGGCAGGCTACACCTTC
>once|TRBJ1-1|-|TRBV2
CASSPNLRYTEAFF
TGTGCCAGCAGCCCGAATTTGAGGTACACTGAAGCTTTCTTT
>few|TRBJ2-2|TRBD2|TRBV4-1
CASSQEASGRFTGELFF
TGCGCCAGCAGCCAAGAGGCTAGCGGGAGGTTTACCGGGGAGCTGTTTTTT
>-|TRBJ2-2|TRBD2|TRBV11-3
CASSISGRAVTGELFF
TGTGCCAGCAGCATTAGCGGGAGGGCCGTCACCGGGGAGCTGTTTTTT
>-|TRBJ2-3|-|TRBV30
CAWSVLIADTQYF
TGTGCCTGGAGTGTACTTATCGCTGATACGCAGTATTTT
>-|TRBJ2-5|-|TRBV18
CASSPFNGETQYF
TGTGCCAGCTCACCATTTAACGGAGAGACCCAGTACTTC
>few|TRBJ1-5|-|TRBV15
CATSRGQGSNQPQHF
TGTGCCACCAGCAGAGGGCAGGGGAGCAATCAGCCCCAGCATTTT
>-|TRBJ1-5|TRBD1|TRBV7-2
CASKPAGGINQPQHF
TGTGCCAGCAAACCTGCAGGGGGCATCAATCAGCCCCAGCATTTT
>once|TRBJ2-5|-|TRBV3-1/TRBV3-2
CASSQDFGQQETQYF
TGTGCCAGCAGCCAAGACTTCGGACAGCAAGAGACCCAGTACTTC
>-|TRBJ1-4|-|TRBV6-4
CASSGTRNEKLFF
TGTGCCAGCAGTGGGACAAGGAATGAAAAACTGTTTTTT
>-|TRBJ2-5|TRBD2|TRBV5-1
CASRTGGLAGEGETQYF
TGCGCCAGCAGGACGGGAGGACTAGCGGGAGAAGGGGAGACCCAGTACTTC
>once|TRBJ1-1|-|TRBV10-2
CASSVRRNTEAFF
TGCGCCAGCAGTGTGAGGAGGAACACTGAAGCTTTCTTT
>-|TRBJ1-5|TRBD1|TRBV5-1
CASSLGGTGGDQPQHF
TGCGCCAGCAGCTTGGGGGGGACAGGGGGCGATCAGCCCCAGCATTTT
>-|TRBJ1-4|-|TRBV5-6
CASSFRTANEKLFF
TGTGCCAGCAGCTTTAGGACAGCTAATGAAAAACTGTTTTTT
>-|TRBJ1-1|-|TRBV19
CASIGREASEAFF
TGTGCCAGTATAGGCAGGGAGGCTTCTGAAGCTTTCTTT
>-|TRBJ1-4|TRBD1|TRBV7-2
CASSLRGNNEKLFF
TGTGCCAGCAGTCTCAGGGGGAATAATGAAAAACTGTTTTTT
>-|TRBJ1-5|-|TRBV2
CASSEELLPQPQHF
TGTGCCAGCAGTGAAGAACTTCTACCTCAGCCCCAGCATTTT
>-|TRBJ1-1|-|TRBV6-1
CASSDDGWNTEAFF
TGTGCCAGCAGTGATGACGGGTGGAACACTGAAGCTTTCTTT
>few|TRBJ2-1|TRBD1|TRBV7-2
CASSQGAAQFF
TGTGCCAGCAGCCAGGGGGCTGCGCAGTTCTTC
>-|TRBJ2-2|-|TRBV5-1
CASSLYRNTGELFF
TGCGCCAGCAGCTTGTACAGAAACACCGGGGAGCTGTTTTTT